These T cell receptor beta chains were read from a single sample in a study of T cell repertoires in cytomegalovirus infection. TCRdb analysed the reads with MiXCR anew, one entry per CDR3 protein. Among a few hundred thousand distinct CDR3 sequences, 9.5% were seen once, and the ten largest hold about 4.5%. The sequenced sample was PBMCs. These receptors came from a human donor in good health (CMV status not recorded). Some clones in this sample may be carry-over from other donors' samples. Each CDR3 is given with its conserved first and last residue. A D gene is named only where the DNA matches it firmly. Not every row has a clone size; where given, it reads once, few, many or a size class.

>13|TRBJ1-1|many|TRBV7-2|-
TGTGCCAGCAGCTTACTTCCGAACACTGAAGCTTTCTTT
CASSLLPNTEAFF
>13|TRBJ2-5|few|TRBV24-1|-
TGTGCCACCCGAAGGGGCCCCGGGGAGACCCAGTACTTC
CATRRGPGETQYF
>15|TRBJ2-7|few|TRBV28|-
TGTGCCAGCAGTTTCAATTCTAGGGGGGTGGGCGAGCAGTACTTC
CASSFNSRGVGEQYF
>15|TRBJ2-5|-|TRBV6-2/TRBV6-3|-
TGTGCCAGCTATGGGACAACGGGGAAGCGGGAGACCCAGTACTTC
CASYGTTGKRETQYF
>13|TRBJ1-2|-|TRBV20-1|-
TGCAGTGCTTCCTTACCAGGAAGCTATGGCTACACCTTC
CSASLPGSYGYTF
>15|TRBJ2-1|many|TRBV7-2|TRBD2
TGTGCCAGCAGCCCCAGGACTAGCGGGAGAGGCCTGGCGTTCTTC
CASSPRTSGRGLAFF
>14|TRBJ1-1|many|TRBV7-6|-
TGTGCCAGCAGCCGCCTTCTCTTGAACACTGAAGCTTTCTTT
CASSRLLLNTEAFF
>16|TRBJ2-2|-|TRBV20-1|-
TGCAGTGCTAGAGATGCGAGGCCCCGGAACACCGGGGAGCTGTTTTTT
CSARDARPRNTGELFF
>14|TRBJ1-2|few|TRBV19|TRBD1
TGTGCCAGTAGCCCGAGGGGGACAGACTATGGCTACACCTTC
CASSPRGTDYGYTF
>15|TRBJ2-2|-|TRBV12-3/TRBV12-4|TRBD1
TGTGCCAGCAGCACGGGACAGGGGAGCACCGGGGAGCTGTTTTTT
CASSTGQGSTGELFF
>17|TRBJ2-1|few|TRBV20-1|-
TGCAGTGCTAGAGCAACGACTGGGGGGGGCTTGAGGAATGAGCAGTTCTTC
CSARATTGGGLRNEQFF
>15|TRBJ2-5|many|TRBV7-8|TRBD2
TGTGCCAGCAGCTTAGGTCTAGCGGGAGCAGAGACCCAGTACTTC
CASSLGLAGAETQYF
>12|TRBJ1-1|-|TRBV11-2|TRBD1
TGTGCCAGCAGCCGGGACAGGTCAAAATCTTTCTTT
CASSRDRSKSFF
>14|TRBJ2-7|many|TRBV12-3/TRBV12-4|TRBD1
TGTGCCAGCAGTAACAGGGGGGCTACCTACGAGCAGTACTTC
CASSNRGATYEQYF
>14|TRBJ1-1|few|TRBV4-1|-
TGTGCCAGCAGCCAGAAAACAGAGAACACTGAAGCTTTCTTT
CASSQKTENTEAFF
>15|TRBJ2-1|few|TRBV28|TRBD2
TGTGCCAGCAGCCTTAGCGGGAGGGCCCGCAATGAGCAGTTCTTC
CASSLSGRARNEQFF
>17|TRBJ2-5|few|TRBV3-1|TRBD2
TGTGCCAGCAGCCACCTCGGACTAGCGGGAGTGGGAGAGACCCAGTACTTC
CASSHLGLAGVGETQYF
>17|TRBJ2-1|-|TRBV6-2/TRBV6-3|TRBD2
TGTGCCAGCAGTTTCTCGAGAGCGGGAGTGAAATACAATGAGCAGTTCTTC
CASSFSRAGVKYNEQFF
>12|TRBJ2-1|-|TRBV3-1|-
TGTGCCAGCAGCCAAGTAAACCATGAGCAGTTCTTC
CASSQVNHEQFF
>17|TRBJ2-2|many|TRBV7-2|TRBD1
TGTGCCAGCAGCTTAGTGGGGACAGGGGGAGGTTCCGGGGAGCTGTTTTTT
CASSLVGTGGGSGELFF
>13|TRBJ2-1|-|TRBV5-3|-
TGTGCCAGCAGCTTCGGAGAGAACAATGAGCAGTTCTTC
CASSFGENNEQFF
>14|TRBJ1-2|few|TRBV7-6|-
TGTGCCAGCAGCTTAGCCGGGCAGGCCGGGGGCTACACCTTC
CASSLAGQAGGYTF
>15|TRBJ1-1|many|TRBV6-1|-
TGTGCCAGCAGTTCGGGGGGGTCGGGGGGCACTGAAGCTTTCTTT
CASSSGGSGGTEAFF
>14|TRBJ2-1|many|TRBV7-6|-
TGTGCCAGCAGCATGGCCACCTTAGAAAATGAGCAGTTCTTC
CASSMATLENEQFF
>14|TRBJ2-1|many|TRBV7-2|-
TGTGCCAGCGAGACGGGACCGCGCCACAATGAGCAGTTCTTC
CASETGPRHNEQFF
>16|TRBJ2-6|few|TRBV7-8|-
TGTGCCAGCAGCTCCCTGGGACTCCCTGGGGCCAACGTCCTGACTTTC
CASSSLGLPGANVLTF
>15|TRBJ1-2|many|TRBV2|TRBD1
TGTGCCAGCAGTGGGGACAGGGGAGTCGGGTATGGCTACACCTTC
CASSGDRGVGYGYTF
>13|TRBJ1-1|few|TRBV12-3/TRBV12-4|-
TGTGCCAGCACCGTCAGAACGAACACTGAAGCTTTCTTT
CASTVRTNTEAFF
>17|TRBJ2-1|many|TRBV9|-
TGTGCCAGCAGCCTCATGGGGAAGGCAGGGGGGAGCAATGAGCAGTTCTTC
CASSLMGKAGGSNEQFF
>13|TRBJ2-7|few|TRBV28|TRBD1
TGTGCCAGCAGTTTAGGACAGGCCCACGAGCAGTACTTC
CASSLGQAHEQYF
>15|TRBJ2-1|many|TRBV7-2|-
TGTGCCAGCAGCTCGGGGGGCCCCACCTACAATGAGCAGTTCTTC
CASSSGGPTYNEQFF
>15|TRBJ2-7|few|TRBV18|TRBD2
TGTGCCAGCTCACCAGTTACTAGCGGGAGATACGAGCAGTACTTC
CASSPVTSGRYEQYF
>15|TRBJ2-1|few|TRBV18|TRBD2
TGTGCCAGCTCACCACGCGGGGGGGCGGAGAATGAGCAGTTCTTC
CASSPRGGAENEQFF
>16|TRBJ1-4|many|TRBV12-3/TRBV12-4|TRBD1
TGTGCCAGCAGTCAGGGGACAGTTGCAACTAATGAAAAACTGTTTTTT
CASSQGTVATNEKLFF
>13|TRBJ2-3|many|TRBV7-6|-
TGTGCCAGCAGCCCTAAGACATTGGATACGCAGTATTTT
CASSPKTLDTQYF
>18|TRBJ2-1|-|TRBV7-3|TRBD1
TGTGCCAGCAGCTTAGGGACAGGGTTTGTAGGGTCCTACAATGAGCAGTTCTTC
CASSLGTGFVGSYNEQFF
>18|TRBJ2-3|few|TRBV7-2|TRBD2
TGTGCCAGCAGCTTGGTCAATCTAGCGGGGGGCGACACAGATACGCAGTATTTT
CASSLVNLAGGDTDTQYF
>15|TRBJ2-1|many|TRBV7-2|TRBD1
TGTGCCAGCACCGATCGACAGGGGGCAAACAATGAGCAGTTCTTC
CASTDRQGANNEQFF
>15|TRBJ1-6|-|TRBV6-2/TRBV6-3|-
TGTGCCAGCAGACCGACGGGGGCAGGGACGTCACCCCTCCACTTT
CASRPTGAGTSPLHF
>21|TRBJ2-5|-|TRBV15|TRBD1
TGTGCCACCAGCAGAGAAGATCCGGGACAGGGGGGTTGGGGATACCAAGAGACCCAGTACTTC
CATSREDPGQGGWGYQETQYF
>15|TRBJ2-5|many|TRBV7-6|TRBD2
TGTGCCAGCGCAACTAGCGGGGGGCCTCTCGGAACCCAGTACTTC
CASATSGGPLGTQYF
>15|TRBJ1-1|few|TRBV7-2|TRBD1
TGTGCCAGCAGCTTTTTACAGGGGGCAGGAACTGAAGCTTTCTTT
CASSFLQGAGTEAFF
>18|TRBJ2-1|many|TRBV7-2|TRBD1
TGTGCCAGCAGCGAAAAGAGGCCCGGGACAGGGATATTTGGTGAGCAGTTCTTC
CASSEKRPGTGIFGEQFF
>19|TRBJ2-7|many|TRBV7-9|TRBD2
TGTGCCAGCAGCTTATCGGGGACTAGCGGGAGGGCCAGGCTTTACGAGCAGTACTTC
CASSLSGTSGRARLYEQYF
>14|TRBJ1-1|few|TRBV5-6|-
TGTGCCAGCAGCTCACGGATCTCGAGGACTGAAGCTTTCTTT
CASSSRISRTEAFF
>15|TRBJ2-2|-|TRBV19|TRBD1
TGTGCCAGTGGTGGGACAGGGATATCCACCGGGGAGCTGTTTTTT
CASGGTGISTGELFF
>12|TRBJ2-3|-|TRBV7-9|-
TGTGCCAGCCGGATTAGGACGGGTACGCAGTATTTT
CASRIRTGTQYF
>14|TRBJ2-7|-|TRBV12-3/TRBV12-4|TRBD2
TGTGCCAGCAGTTTAATAGCGGGAGCCTCCGAGCAGTACTTC
CASSLIAGASEQYF
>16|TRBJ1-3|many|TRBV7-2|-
TGTGCCAGCAGCTTAGATTTGGCCGACTCTGGAAACACCATATATTTT
CASSLDLADSGNTIYF
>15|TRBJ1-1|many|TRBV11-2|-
TGTGCCAGCACCTCCAGGGGCAGGTCCCTAACTGAAGCTTTCTTT
CASTSRGRSLTEAFF
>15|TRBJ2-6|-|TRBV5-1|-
TGCGCCAGCAGCATAATTCCGTCTGGGGCCAACGTCCTGACTTTC
CASSIIPSGANVLTF
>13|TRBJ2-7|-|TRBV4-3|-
TGCGCCAGCAGCCATCGGGGCTCCTACGAGCAGTACTTC
CASSHRGSYEQYF
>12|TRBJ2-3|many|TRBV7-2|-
TGTGCCAGCAGCCTGGGACTGGATACGCAGTATTTT
CASSLGLDTQYF
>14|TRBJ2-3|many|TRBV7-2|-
TGTGCCAGCAGCCGGACCTCCCCTACAGATACGCAGTATTTT
CASSRTSPTDTQYF